A selection of T cell receptor beta chains follows, all from one sample in a study of blood T cell repertoires in COVID-19. The repertoire was sequenced with immunoSEQ multiplex PCR; TCRdb's copy has only in-frame clones and lacks some. The sample records over 95,000 clones, 75% to 90% being singletons. Material for sequencing was peripheral blood. These receptors all come from an older woman with COVID-19, enrolled during active disease. Each CDR3 is given with its conserved first and last residue. A D gene is named only where the DNA matches it firmly. Clone sizes are given selectively: once, few, many, or a class where the clone is expanded.

V	J	D	size	DNA	CDR3
TRBV11-2	TRBJ1-3	-	-	TGTGCCAGCAGCTTAGCCTTGAACACCATATATTTT	CASSLALNTIYF
TRBV10-2	TRBJ2-1	TRBD2	-	TGCGCCAGCACCCTTGATGCTAGCGGGGCTCGCAATGAGCAGTTCTTC	CASTLDASGARNEQFF
TRBV4-1	TRBJ2-3	-	-	TGCGCCAGCAGCCAGAGGGTCAGCGCCTCAGATACGCAGTATTTT	CASSQRVSASDTQYF
TRBV7-6	TRBJ2-2	-	-	TGTGCCAGCAGCTCCCGATCCAGGGTCCCCACCGGGGAGCTGTTTTTT	CASSSRSRVPTGELFF
TRBV27	TRBJ2-3	-	-	TGTGCCAGCTCGCCTGTCAGTACAGATACGCAGTATTTT	CASSPVSTDTQYF
TRBV27	TRBJ2-7	-	-	TGTGCCAGCAGTTTATTGGATGGCAGGTACGAGCAGTACTTC	CASSLLDGRYEQYF
TRBV6-5	TRBJ2-7	TRBD2	once	TGTGCCAGCAGGCTACTAGCGGGGGCTGTCTACGAGCAGTACTTC	CASRLLAGAVYEQYF
TRBV29-1	TRBJ2-2	-	-	TGCAGCGTCGCCACATTTGACAGGGACTCGAACACCGGGGAGCTGTTTTTT	CSVATFDRDSNTGELFF
TRBV13	TRBJ2-7	TRBD1	-	TGTGCCAGCAGCTTAGCCACGACAGGGTCCTACGAGCAGTACTTC	CASSLATTGSYEQYF
TRBV10-1	TRBJ2-2	-	-	TGCGCCAGCAGTCCCCGGGAGTACACCGGGGAGCTGTTTTTT	CASSPREYTGELFF
TRBV7-2	TRBJ1-5	TRBD1	-	TGTGCCAGCAGCCCCTCGACAGGGCCCCTCTTTCAGCCCCAGCATTTT	CASSPSTGPLFQPQHF
TRBV10-1	TRBJ2-2	-	-	TGCGCCAGCAGTGCGGACTGGACGTCCGGGGAGCTGTTTTTT	CASSADWTSGELFF
TRBV6-5	TRBJ1-5	TRBD1	-	TGTGCCAGCAGGCCGGGACAGGGCGGAAATCAGCCCCAGCATTTT	CASRPGQGGNQPQHF
TRBV13	TRBJ2-2	-	-	TGTGCCAGCAGCTTAGGGCAGGGCTTCACCGGGGAGCTGTTTTTT	CASSLGQGFTGELFF
TRBV6-5	TRBJ2-3	-	once	TGTGCCAGCAGTTATTCCACAAACACAGATACGCAGTATTTT	CASSYSTNTDTQYF
TRBV7-9	TRBJ2-1	-	-	TGTGCCAGCAGCTTTCGGAGGGGGCGTTACAATGAGCAGTTCTTC	CASSFRRGRYNEQFF
TRBV30	TRBJ2-7	TRBD1	-	TGTGCCTGGAGTGAGGGGGCCCACTCCTACGAGCAGTACTTC	CAWSEGAHSYEQYF
TRBV5-1	TRBJ2-5	TRBD1	-	TGCGCCAGCAGCTCTTGGACAGGGAATGAAGAGACCCAGTACTTC	CASSSWTGNEETQYF
TRBV3-1/TRBV3-2	TRBJ2-2	TRBD2	-	TGTGCCAGCAGCCAATTTACTAGCGCCGGGGAGCTGTTTTTT	CASSQFTSAGELFF
TRBV5-4	TRBJ1-2	TRBD1	once	TGTGCCAGCAGCAGGGGACAGGGCGTGGGGGGGCACTATGGCTACACCTTC	CASSRGQGVGGHYGYTF
TRBV7-8	TRBJ1-2	TRBD1	once	TGTGCCAGCAGCTTAGACTCGACAGGGGGCTCTAACTATGGCTACACCTTC	CASSLDSTGGSNYGYTF
TRBV6-6	TRBJ1-2	TRBD1	-	TGTGCCAGCATCCGGGACAGGGTAACTGGCTACACCTTC	CASIRDRVTGYTF
TRBV7-3	TRBJ1-2	-	-	TGTGCCAGCAGCCAGTCGACAGTGGATGGCTACACCTTC	CASSQSTVDGYTF
TRBV4-2	TRBJ1-5	TRBD1	-	TGTGCCAGCAGCCAGGATGGGACAGACAATCAGCCCCAGCATTTT	CASSQDGTDNQPQHF
TRBV18	TRBJ1-1	-	-	TGTGCCAGCTCCGGCGGAATGAGCACTGAAGCTTTCTTT	CASSGGMSTEAFF
TRBV18	TRBJ2-1	-	-	TGTGCCAGCTCAAACCCGGGACTTTTAGCCTATGAGCAGTTCTTC	CASSNPGLLAYEQFF
TRBV19	TRBJ1-2	-	-	TGTGCCAGTAGTATGATACAGGACCAAACAAAATATGGCTACACCTTC	CASSMIQDQTKYGYTF
TRBV5-1	TRBJ1-6	TRBD1	-	TGCGCCAGCAGCCCGACGACAGGGGAGAGTGTGTCACCCCTCCACTTT	CASSPTTGESVSPLHF
TRBV6-6	TRBJ2-1	TRBD2	-	TGTGCCAGCAGTCCCCTTCTAGCGGTCCCCCCGTTCTTC	CASSPLLAVPPFF
TRBV11-3	TRBJ1-2	TRBD1	-	TGTGCCAGCAGCTTAGAGGGACAGGGAGAATATGGCTACACCTTC	CASSLEGQGEYGYTF
TRBV7-2	TRBJ2-1	-	-	TGTGCCAGCAGCTCACATACAGTCCGCTCCTACAATGAGCAGTTCTTC	CASSSHTVRSYNEQFF
TRBV5-1	TRBJ1-1	TRBD1	few	TGCGCCAGCAGCTTGGGACAGGGTAAAAGGTTGAACACTGAAGCTTTCTTT	CASSLGQGKRLNTEAFF